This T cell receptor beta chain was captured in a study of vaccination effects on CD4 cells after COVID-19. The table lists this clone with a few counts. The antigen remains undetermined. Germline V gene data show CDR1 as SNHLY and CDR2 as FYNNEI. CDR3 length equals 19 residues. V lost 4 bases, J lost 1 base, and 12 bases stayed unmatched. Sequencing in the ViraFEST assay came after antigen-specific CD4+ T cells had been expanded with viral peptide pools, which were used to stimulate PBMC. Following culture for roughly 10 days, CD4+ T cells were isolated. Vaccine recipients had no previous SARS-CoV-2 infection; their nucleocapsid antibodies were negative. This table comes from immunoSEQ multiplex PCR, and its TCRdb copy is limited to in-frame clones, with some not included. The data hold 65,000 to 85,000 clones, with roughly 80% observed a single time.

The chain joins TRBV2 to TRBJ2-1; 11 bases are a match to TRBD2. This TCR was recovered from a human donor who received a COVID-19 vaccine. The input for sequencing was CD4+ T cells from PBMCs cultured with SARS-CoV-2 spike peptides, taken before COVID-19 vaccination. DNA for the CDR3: TGTGCCAGCAGTGTAAAGCCTAGCGGGGGGTTGGCATCCTACAATGAGCAGTTCTTC. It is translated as CASSVKPSGGLASYNEQFF.